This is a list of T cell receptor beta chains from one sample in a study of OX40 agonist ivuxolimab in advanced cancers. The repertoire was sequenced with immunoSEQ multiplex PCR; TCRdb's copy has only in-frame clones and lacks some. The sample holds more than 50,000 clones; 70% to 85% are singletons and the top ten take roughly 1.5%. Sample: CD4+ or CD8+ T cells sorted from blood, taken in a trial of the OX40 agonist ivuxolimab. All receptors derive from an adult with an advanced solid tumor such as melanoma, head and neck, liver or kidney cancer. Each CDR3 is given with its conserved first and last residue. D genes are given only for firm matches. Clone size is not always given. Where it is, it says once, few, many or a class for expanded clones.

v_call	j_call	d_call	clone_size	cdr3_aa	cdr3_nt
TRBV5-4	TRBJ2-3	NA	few	CASSLWTDTQYF	TGTGCCAGCAGCTTGTGGACAGATACGCAGTATTTT
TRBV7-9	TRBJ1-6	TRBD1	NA	CASSPTGDGSPLHF	TGTGCCAGCAGCCCAACAGGGGACGGCTCACCCCTCCACTTT
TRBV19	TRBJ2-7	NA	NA	CASSMGHQGYEQYF	TGTGCCAGTAGTATGGGGCACCAGGGCTACGAGCAGTACTTC
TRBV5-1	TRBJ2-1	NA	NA	CASSLGGIGSGEQFF	TGCGCCAGCAGCTTGGGGGGGATAGGTTCGGGTGAGCAGTTCTTC
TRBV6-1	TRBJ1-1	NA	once	CASSERGLGTEAFF	TGTGCCAGCAGTGAACGGGGCTTAGGAACTGAAGCTTTCTTT
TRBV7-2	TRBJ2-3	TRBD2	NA	CASSPQGGGPRRADTQYF	TGTGCCAGCAGCCCGCAGGGCGGGGGGCCTCGCAGGGCAGATACGCAGTATTTT
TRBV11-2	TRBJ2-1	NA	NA	CASSPSGGLAYNEQFF	TGTGCCAGCAGCCCGTCAGGCGGTCTAGCCTACAATGAGCAGTTCTTC
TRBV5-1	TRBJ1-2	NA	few	CASSNTGTGGYTF	TGCGCCAGCAGTAATACAGGGACGGGAGGCTACACCTTC
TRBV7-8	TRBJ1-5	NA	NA	CASSLGGSSQPQHF	TGTGCCAGCAGCTTAGGGGGGTCTAGTCAGCCCCAGCATTTT
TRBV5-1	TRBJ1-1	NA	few	CASSFVGENTEAFF	TGCGCCAGCAGCTTTGTAGGAGAAAACACTGAAGCTTTCTTT
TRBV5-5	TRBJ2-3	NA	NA	CASSERDTSTDTQYF	TGTGCCAGCAGCGAACGGGACACTAGCACAGATACGCAGTATTTT
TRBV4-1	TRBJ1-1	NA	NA	CASSAGEGLGGTEAFF	TGCGCCAGCAGCGCCGGCGAGGGGCTCGGCGGCACTGAAGCTTTCTTT
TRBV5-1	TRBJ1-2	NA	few	CASSASGRSAGYTF	TGCGCCAGCAGCGCGAGCGGACGGAGTGCCGGCTACACCTTC
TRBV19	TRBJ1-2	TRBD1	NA	CASSPTGEYGYTF	TGTGCCAGTAGTCCGACAGGGGAATATGGCTACACCTTC
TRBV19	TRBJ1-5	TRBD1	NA	CASTAPGTGNQPQHF	TGTGCCAGTACCGCGCCAGGGACAGGAAATCAGCCCCAGCATTTT
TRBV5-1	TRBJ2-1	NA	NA	CASSPALAPNEQFF	TGCGCCAGCAGCCCCGCCCTAGCGCCCAATGAGCAGTTCTTC
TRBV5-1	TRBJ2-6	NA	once	CASSRTGTDISGANVLTF	TGCGCCAGCAGCAGAACCGGGACTGATATCTCTGGGGCCAACGTCCTGACTTTC
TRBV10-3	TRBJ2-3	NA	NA	CAISERTVADTQYF	TGTGCCATCAGTGAAAGGACAGTAGCAGATACGCAGTATTTT
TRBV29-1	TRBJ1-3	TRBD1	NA	CSVTGVGNTIYF	TGCAGCGTCACAGGGGTGGGAAACACCATATATTTT
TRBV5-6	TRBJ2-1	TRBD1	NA	CASSRWRQGGNEQFF	TGTGCCAGCAGCAGATGGCGACAGGGGGGGAATGAGCAGTTCTTC
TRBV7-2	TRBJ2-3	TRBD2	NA	CASSFGVAGATDTQYF	TGTGCCAGCAGCTTTGGGGTAGCGGGGGCCACAGATACGCAGTATTTT
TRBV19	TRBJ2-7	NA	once	CASRTGGAMSYEQYF	TGTGCCAGTAGAACTGGGGGGGCTATGTCCTACGAGCAGTACTTC
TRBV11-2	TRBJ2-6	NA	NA	CASSSSRSGANVLTF	TGTGCCAGCAGCTCCTCCCGCTCTGGGGCCAACGTCCTGACTTTC
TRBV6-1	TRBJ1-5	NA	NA	CASSVDGLQPQHF	TGTGCCAGCAGTGTTGACGGCCTCCAGCCCCAGCATTTT
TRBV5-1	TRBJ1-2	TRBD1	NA	CASSLGLRTGVGDYGYTF	TGCGCCAGCAGCTTGGGTCTGCGGACAGGGGTCGGAGACTATGGCTACACCTTC
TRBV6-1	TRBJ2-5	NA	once	CASSMTLQETQYF	TGTGCCAGCAGTATGACTTTGCAAGAGACCCAGTACTTC
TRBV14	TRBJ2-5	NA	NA	CASSQDFAQETQYF	TGTGCCAGCAGCCAAGATTTCGCCCAAGAGACCCAGTACTTC
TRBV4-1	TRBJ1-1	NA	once	CASSQDGPPNTEAFF	TGCGCCAGCAGCCAAGACGGACCCCCCAACACTGAAGCTTTCTTT
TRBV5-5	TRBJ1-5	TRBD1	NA	CASSFRDRDNQPQHF	TGTGCCAGCAGCTTCCGGGACAGGGACAATCAGCCCCAGCATTTT
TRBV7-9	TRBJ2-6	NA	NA	CASSYLWGSGANVLTF	TGTGCCAGCAGCTATTTGTGGGGTTCTGGGGCCAACGTCCTGACTTTC
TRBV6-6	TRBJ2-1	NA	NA	CASSPTANNEQFF	TGTGCCAGCAGCCCCACCGCGAACAATGAGCAGTTCTTC
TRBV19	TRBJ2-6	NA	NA	CASSIAGSSGANVLTF	TGTGCCAGTAGTATAGCAGGCAGCTCTGGGGCCAACGTCCTGACTTTC
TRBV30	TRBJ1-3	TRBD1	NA	CAWNRGTGNTIYF	TGTGCCTGGAACAGGGGCACTGGAAACACCATATATTTT
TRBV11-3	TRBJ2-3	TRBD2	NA	CASSSGLADHTDTQYF	TGTGCCAGCAGCTCCGGACTAGCGGATCACACAGATACGCAGTATTTT